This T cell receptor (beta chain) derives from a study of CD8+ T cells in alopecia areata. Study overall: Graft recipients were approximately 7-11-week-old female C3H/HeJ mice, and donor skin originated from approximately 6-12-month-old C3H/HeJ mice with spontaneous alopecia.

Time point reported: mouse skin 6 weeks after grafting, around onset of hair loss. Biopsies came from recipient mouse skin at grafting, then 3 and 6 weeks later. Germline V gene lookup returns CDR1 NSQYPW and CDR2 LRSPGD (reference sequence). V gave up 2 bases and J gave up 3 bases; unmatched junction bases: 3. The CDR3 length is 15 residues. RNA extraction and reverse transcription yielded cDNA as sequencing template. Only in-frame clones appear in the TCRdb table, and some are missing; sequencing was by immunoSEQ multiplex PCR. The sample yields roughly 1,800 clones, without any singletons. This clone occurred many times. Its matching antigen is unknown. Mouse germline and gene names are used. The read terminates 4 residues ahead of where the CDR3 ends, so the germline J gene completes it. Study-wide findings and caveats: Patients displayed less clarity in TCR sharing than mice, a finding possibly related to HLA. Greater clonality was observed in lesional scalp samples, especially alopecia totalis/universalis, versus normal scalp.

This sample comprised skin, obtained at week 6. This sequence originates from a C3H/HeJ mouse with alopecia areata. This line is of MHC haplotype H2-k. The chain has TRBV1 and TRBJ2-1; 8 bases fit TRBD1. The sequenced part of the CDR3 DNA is TGCACCTGCAGTGCACAGACAGGGGCCTATGCT. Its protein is CTCSAQTGAYA. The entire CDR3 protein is CTCSAQTGAYAEQFF.